The 28 T cell receptor beta chains in this list originate from one sample, sequenced in a study of blood T cell repertoires in COVID-19. TCRdb keeps only in-frame clones here, not all; method: immunoSEQ multiplex PCR. The table shows more than 300,000 clones, with about 88% occurring only once. The sequencing sample was made of peripheral blood. These receptors were collected from a woman in her seventies with COVID-19, enrolled during active disease.

The V and J genes are TRBV7-9 and TRBJ2-5; D gene ambiguous. This CDR3 contains 12 residues. Trimming shortened V by 5 bases and J by 2 bases, and 6 bases separated the two germline ends. CDR1 SEHNR and CDR2 FQNEAQ come from the germline V gene (reference sequence). CDR3 in amino acids: CASSGPQETQYF. The CDR3 DNA reads TGTGCCAGCAGCGGGCCGCAAGAGACCCAGTACTTC. The full variable domain, in which reference TRBV7-9 and TRBJ2-5 provide the parts outside the CDR3, is DTGVSQNPRHKITKRGQNVTFRCDPISEHNRLYWYRQTLGQGPEFLTYFQNEAQLEKSRLLSDRFSAERPKGSFSTLEIQRTEQGDSAMYLCASSGPQETQYFGPGTRLLVL.

The chain is built from TRBV27 and TRBJ1-5; D gene ambiguous. Germline V CDR1 and CDR2: MNHEY, SMNVEV (reference sequence). The CDR3 loop spans 13 amino acids. The germline V and J ends were trimmed by 5 bases and 6 bases, with 11 bases remaining between them. The CDR3 DNA is TGTGCCAGCAGTCCCCGTGGGAGTCAGCCCCAGCATTTT. As protein: CASSPRGSQPQHF.

The chain carries TRBV28 and TRBJ1-2, with D tentatively TRBD1 (5 bases). The CDR3 runs 12 residues. The germline V gene encodes CDR1 MDHEN and CDR2 SYDVKM. V dropped 5 bases and J dropped 7 bases, with 11 bases sitting between them. CDR3 sequence: CASSQRGRGYTF. The CDR3 region has the DNA TGTGCCAGCAGTCAAAGGGGTCGTGGCTACACCTTC.

The chain combines TRBV5-1 with TRBJ2-1; the match to TRBD1 covers 7 bases. Germline trimming cut 3 bases from V and 10 bases from J; bases unmatched to any gene: 10. The CDR3 is 14 residues long. The germline gives CDR1 SGHRS, CDR2 YFSETQ. For the CDR3, the DNA is TGCGCCAGCAGCTCGTCGAGACAGGGTAACGAGCAGTTCTTC. This codes for CASSSSRQGNEQFF. The full variable domain, its missing parts supplied by reference TRBV5-1 and TRBJ2-1, is KAGVTQTPRYLIKTRGQQVTLSCSPISGHRSVSWYQQTPGQGLQFLFEYFSETQRNKGNFPGRFSGRQFSNSRSEMNVSTLELGDSALYLCASSSSRQGNEQFFGPGTRLTVL.

The chain combines TRBV19 with TRBJ2-2, with 7 bases fitting TRBD1. CDR3 length: 15 amino acids. Trimming at V came to 5 bases and at J to 3 bases, leaving 6 bases not matched to a gene. Per germline, CDR1 LNHDA and CDR2 SQIVND (reference sequence). DNA of the CDR3: TGTGCCAGTAGTCAAGGACAGGTCTACACCGGGGAGCTGTTTTTT. Amino acid sequence: CASSQGQVYTGELFF.

This chain joins TRBV27 and TRBJ2-7; 12 nucleotides line up with TRBD2. The CDR3 is made up of 16 amino acids. The germline CDR1 and CDR2 sequences are MNHEY and SMNVEV (reference sequence). V gave up 5 bases and J gave up 7 bases; unmatched junction bases: 12. The CDR3 region has the DNA TGTGCCAGCAGTCCCGGGACTAGCGGGCTCTACGAGGAGCAGTACTTC. Protein product: CASSPGTSGLYEEQYF.

The chain couples TRBV28 to TRBJ2-1, with D perhaps matching TRBD2 (6 bases). CDR3 size: 15 residues. V was clipped by 1 base and J by 5 bases, with 12 bases between them. Germline CDR1 reads MDHEN; CDR2 reads SYDVKM. CDR3 nucleotide sequence: TGTGCCAGCAGTTTATCTCCTAGCGCAAACAATGAGCAGTTCTTC. As protein: CASSLSPSANNEQFF.

The chain has TRBV7-9 and TRBJ2-7; 9 bases line up with TRBD2. CDR1 is SEHNR and CDR2 is FQNEAQ in the germline V gene (reference sequence). The CDR3 has 15 amino acids. The junction had 8 bases not matched to a gene; V was cut back by 8 bases and J by 0 bases. The CDR3 is CASRPPSGASYEQYF. The CDR3 DNA is TGTGCCAGCCGCCCCCCTAGCGGGGCCTCCTACGAGCAGTACTTC.

V and J are TRBV7-2 and TRBJ2-6; TRBD1 matches at 7 bases. This CDR3 is 13 amino acids long. Germline assignment: CDR1 SGHTA and CDR2 FQGNSA. Germline trimming cut 5 bases from V and 13 bases from J; bases unmatched to any gene: 8. The CDR3 DNA sequence: TGTGCCAGCAGCCCACCGACAGGGATGGTCCTGACTTTC. It is translated as CASSPPTGMVLTF.

The chain employs TRBV10-1 and TRBJ2-3; 7 nucleotides align to TRBD2. V was pared by 5 bases and J by 2 bases, with 1 base of the junction left unmatched. Germline V lookup: CDR1 WNHNN, CDR2 SYGVQD (reference sequence). The length of the CDR3 is 13 residues. The CDR3 loop is CASSRDYTDTQYF. The CDR3 coding sequence is TGCGCCAGCAGTCGGGACTACACAGATACGCAGTATTTT.

This clone came up once. This chain joins TRBV15 and TRBJ2-7; 7 bases map to TRBD1. Germline loops: CDR1 LNHNV, CDR2 YYDKDF (reference sequence). Trimming cost V 3 bases and J 5 bases; bases outside gene matches: 7. The CDR3 is made up of 14 amino acids. In nucleotides, the CDR3 is TGTGCCACCAGCAGGCGACAGGGAGTCAACGAGCAGTACTTC. Translating it yields CATSRRQGVNEQYF.

The chain is built from TRBV12-5 and TRBJ1-3; a possible D gene is TRBD1 (5 bases). CDR1 is LGHNT and CDR2 is FRNRAP in the germline V gene. The CDR3 runs to 14 residues. The V and J ends lost 7 bases and 1 base respectively, with 11 bases between them. The CDR3 sequence is CASASSGSGNTIYF. The CDR3 DNA reads as TGTGCTAGTGCCTCCTCAGGGTCTGGAAACACCATATATTTT. Full variable domain (remainder filled in from reference TRBV12-5 and TRBJ1-3): DARVTQTPRHKVTEMGQEVTMRCQPILGHNTVFWYRQTMMQGLELLAYFRNRAPLDDSGMPKDRFSAEMPDATLATLKIQPSEPRDSAVYFCASASSGSGNTIYFGEGSWLTVV.

This chain joins TRBV18 and TRBJ2-2, with TRBD1 matching 8 bases. The CDR3 sequence is 15 residues long. With 8 bases clipped from V and 5 bases from J, the junction kept 10 bases outside the gene matches. Germline CDR1 and CDR2: KGHSH and LQKENI. The CDR3 DNA reads as TGTGCCAGCCCGGCGCAGGGGGCCGATACCGGGGAGCTGTTTTTT. Its protein product is CASPAQGADTGELFF.

The V and J genes are TRBV3-1 (or the pseudogene TRBV3-2) and TRBJ2-2; no definite D call. The CDR3 is made up of 15 amino acids. V lost 1 base to trimming and J lost 4 bases, with 10 bases between them. The germline gives CDR1 LGHDT, CDR2 YNNKEL (reference sequence). CDR3 in amino acids: CASSQAYRSTGELFF. The DNA for the CDR3 is TGTGCCAGCAGCCAAGCTTACAGATCCACCGGGGAGCTGTTTTTT.

The chain has TRBV19 and TRBJ1-1; 9 nucleotides agree with TRBD1. The CDR3 has 16 residues. Germline trimming cut 7 bases from V and 0 bases from J; bases unmatched to any gene: 9. Germline assignment: CDR1 LNHDA and CDR2 SQIVND (reference sequence). For the CDR3, the DNA is TGTGCCAGTACCGTCCCGGGACAGGGTCTGAACACTGAAGCTTTCTTT. This codes for CASTVPGQGLNTEAFF.

The CDR3 DNA follows: TGTGCCATTGCCGGGACAGGGGGCGTCTATCGCAATCAGCCCCAGCATTTT. Its translation is CAIAGTGGVYRNQPQHF. V gene TRBV19 combines with J gene TRBJ1-5, with 12 bases matching TRBD1. The CDR3 runs to 17 residues. With V trimmed by 10 bases and J by 2 bases, 12 bases remained unmatched. The germline V gene has CDR1 LNHDA and CDR2 SQIVND (reference sequence). The variable domain in full, completed from reference TRBV19 and TRBJ1-5, reads DGGITQSPKYLFRKEGQNVTLSCEQNLNHDAMYWYRQDPGQGLRLIYYSQIVNDFQKGDIAEGYSVSREKKESFPLTVTSAQKNPTAFYLCAIAGTGGVYRNQPQHFGDGTRLSIL.

V usage is TRBV5-1 and J usage is TRBJ2-1; 12 nucleotides align to TRBD2. The V and J ends lost 4 bases and 7 bases, in that order; junction bases with no gene match: 6. Germline V CDR1 and CDR2: SGHRS, YFSETQ. The CDR3 runs to 15 residues. DNA for the CDR3: TGCGCCAGCAGCATAGGACTAGCGGGGACTAATGAGCAGTTCTTC. Its protein is CASSIGLAGTNEQFF.

The rearrangement joins TRBV10-3 to TRBJ1-6; the match to TRBD1 covers 7 bases. Germline V gives CDR1 ENHRY, CDR2 SYGVKD. Trimming took 6 bases from V and 9 from J; bases not matched to a gene: 11. This CDR3 is built from 15 residues. Written as DNA, the CDR3 is TGTGCCATCAGGGGGGAGACAGGGCCCGGTTCACCCCTCCACTTT. This translates into CAIRGETGPGSPLHF.

The chain has TRBV2 and TRBJ1-1, with D unresolved. V was cut by 4 bases and J by 4 bases, with 13 bases left in between. CDR3 size: 14 residues. CDR1 and CDR2 (germline): SNHLY, FYNNEI. In DNA, the CDR3 is TGTGCCAGCAGTGTTGAGGGTTTGGGCACTGAAGCTTTCTTT. Protein product: CASSVEGLGTEAFF.

This rearrangement joins TRBV7-9 to TRBJ1-4; weak D call: TRBD1 (5 bases). The CDR3 totals 13 residues. The germline CDR1 and CDR2 sequences are SEHNR and FQNEAQ (reference sequence). V gave up 6 bases and J gave up 2 bases, with 7 bases separating them. The CDR3 protein is CASRTATNEKLFF. Here the CDR3 DNA reads TGTGCCAGCAGGACAGCCACTAATGAAAAACTGTTTTTT.

This chain connects TRBV19 to TRBJ1-5; TRBD1 matches at 7 bases. The CDR3 covers 14 residues. Unmatched junction bases numbered 9, after V lost 9 bases and J lost 4 bases. CDR1 is LNHDA, CDR2 SQIVND, per germline (reference sequence). This chain's CDR3 is CASPRQGLNQPQHF. In DNA, the CDR3 is TGTGCCAGCCCCAGACAGGGATTAAATCAGCCCCAGCATTTT.

The genes are TRBV7-9 and TRBJ1-1, with 10 bases fitting TRBD1. This CDR3 has 13 residues. Germline values: CDR1 SEHNR, CDR2 FQNEAQ (reference sequence). Unmatched junction bases numbered 3, after V lost 6 bases and J lost 5 bases. CDR3 nucleotide sequence: TGTGCCAGCAGTTGGGACAGGGGAACTGAAGCTTTCTTT. Protein product: CASSWDRGTEAFF. The whole variable domain, remainder taken from reference TRBV7-9 and TRBJ1-1, is DTGVSQNPRHKITKRGQNVTFRCDPISEHNRLYWYRQTLGQGPEFLTYFQNEAQLEKSRLLSDRFSAERPKGSFSTLEIQRTEQGDSAMYLCASSWDRGTEAFFGQGTRLTVV.

CDR3 DNA: TGTGCCAGCAGCGACGGACAGGTCAATCAGCCCCAGCATTTT. Protein product: CASSDGQVNQPQHF. V gene TRBV7-9 combines with J gene TRBJ1-5; 7 bases line up with TRBD1. The V gene's germline CDR1 is SEHNR and CDR2 FQNEAQ (reference sequence). There are 14 residues in the CDR3. Losses at the gene ends were 5 bases for V and 3 bases for J; bases not matched to a gene: 4.

This sequence joins TRBV6-5 and TRBJ1-1; 9 bases fit TRBD1. Trimming cost V 7 bases and J 1 base; bases outside gene matches: 1. The germline CDR1 and CDR2 sequences are MNHEY and SVGAGI. The CDR3 has 13 residues. The CDR3 sequence: CASKGQGNTEAFF. In DNA form, the CDR3 reads TGTGCCAGCAAGGGACAGGGGAACACTGAAGCTTTCTTT.

This sequence joins TRBV7-2 and TRBJ2-7; TRBD1 matches 9 bases. With V trimmed by 4 bases and J by 2 bases, 6 bases remained unmatched. CDR3 length: 15 residues. Germline lookup yields CDR1 SGHTA and CDR2 FQGNSA. The CDR3 protein is CASSSGRTGAYEQYF. In DNA form, the CDR3 reads TGTGCCAGCAGCTCGGGCCGGACAGGGGCCTACGAGCAGTACTTC.

V is TRBV29-1 and J is TRBJ1-5; D might be TRBD1 (5 bases). CDR1 SQVTM and CDR2 ANQGSEA come from the germline V gene. V was shortened by 6 bases and J by 0 bases, with 12 bases between the two germline ends. The CDR3 covers 14 residues. Here the CDR3 reads CSVAQGASNQPQHF. In DNA form, the CDR3 reads TGCAGCGTCGCCCAGGGTGCTAGCAATCAGCCCCAGCATTTT.

This sequence joins TRBV7-9 and TRBJ1-4; tentative D call: TRBD1 (6 bases). This CDR3 spans 13 amino acids. From germline, CDR1 is SEHNR and CDR2 FQNEAQ (reference sequence). Trimming cost V 4 bases and J 8 bases, with 11 bases left between them. This CDR3 is CASSSAGDEKLFF. The CDR3 nucleotides are TGTGCCAGCAGCTCGGCAGGGGACGAAAAACTGTTTTTT.

The J gene is TRBJ2-1, the V gene TRBV6-1; no clear D. Trimming shortened V by 0 bases and J by 4 bases, and 13 bases separated the two germline ends. The CDR3 runs 16 residues. Per germline, CDR1 MNHNS and CDR2 SASEGT. CDR3 DNA: TGTGCCAGCAGTGAAGCGCTGATACCCGGTTACAATGAGCAGTTCTTC. Its protein product is CASSEALIPGYNEQFF.